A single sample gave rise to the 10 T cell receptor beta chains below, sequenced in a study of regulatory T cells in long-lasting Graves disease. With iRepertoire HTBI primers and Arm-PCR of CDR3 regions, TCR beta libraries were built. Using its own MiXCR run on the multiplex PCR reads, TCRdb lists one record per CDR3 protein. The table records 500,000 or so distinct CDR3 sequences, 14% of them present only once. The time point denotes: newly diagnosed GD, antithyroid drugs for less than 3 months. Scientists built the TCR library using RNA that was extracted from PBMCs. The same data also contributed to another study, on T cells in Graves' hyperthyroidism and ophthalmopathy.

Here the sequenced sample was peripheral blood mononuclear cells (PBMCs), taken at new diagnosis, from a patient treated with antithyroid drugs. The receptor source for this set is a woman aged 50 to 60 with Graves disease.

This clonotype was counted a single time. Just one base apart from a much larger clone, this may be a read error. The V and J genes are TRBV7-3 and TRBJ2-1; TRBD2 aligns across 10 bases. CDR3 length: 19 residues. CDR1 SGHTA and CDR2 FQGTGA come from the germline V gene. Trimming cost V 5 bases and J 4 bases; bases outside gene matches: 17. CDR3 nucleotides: TGTGCCAGCAGCCACGATTCTGGGTCTAGCGGGAGATCATACAATGAGCAGTTCTTC. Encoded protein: CASSHDSGSSGRSYNEQFF.

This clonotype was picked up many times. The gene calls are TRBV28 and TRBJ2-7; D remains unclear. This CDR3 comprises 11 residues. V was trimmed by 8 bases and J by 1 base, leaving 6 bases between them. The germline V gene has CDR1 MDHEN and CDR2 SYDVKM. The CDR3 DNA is TGTGCCAGCGGGGAATCCTACGAGCAGTACTTC. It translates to CASGESYEQYF.

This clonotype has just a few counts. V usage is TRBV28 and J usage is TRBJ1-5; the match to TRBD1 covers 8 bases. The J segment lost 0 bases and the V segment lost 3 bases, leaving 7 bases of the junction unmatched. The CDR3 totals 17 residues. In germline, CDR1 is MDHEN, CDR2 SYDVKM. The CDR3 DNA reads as TGTGCCAGCAGTTTGGGACAGGCCCCCTATAGCAATCAGCCCCAGCATTTT. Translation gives CASSLGQAPYSNQPQHF.

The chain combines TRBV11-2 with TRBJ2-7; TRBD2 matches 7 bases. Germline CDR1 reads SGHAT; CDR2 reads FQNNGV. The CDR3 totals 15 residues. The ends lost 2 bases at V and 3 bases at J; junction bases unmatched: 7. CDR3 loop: CASSLLRTRDYEQYF. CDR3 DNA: TGTGCCAGCAGCTTATTAAGGACTAGGGACTACGAGCAGTACTTC.

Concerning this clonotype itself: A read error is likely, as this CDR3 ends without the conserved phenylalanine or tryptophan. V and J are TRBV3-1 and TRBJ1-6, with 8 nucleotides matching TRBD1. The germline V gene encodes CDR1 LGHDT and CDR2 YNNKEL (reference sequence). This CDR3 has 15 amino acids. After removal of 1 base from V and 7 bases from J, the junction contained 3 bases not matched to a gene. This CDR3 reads CASSQGAGGNSPLHC. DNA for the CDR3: TGTGCCAGCAGCCAAGGTGCAGGGGGCAATTCACCCCTCCACTGT.

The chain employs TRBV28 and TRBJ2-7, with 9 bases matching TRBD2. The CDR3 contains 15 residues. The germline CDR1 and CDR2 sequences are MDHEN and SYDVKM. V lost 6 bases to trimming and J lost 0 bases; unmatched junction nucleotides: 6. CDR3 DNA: TGTGCCAGCAGGCGGGGGGGGGCGGACTCCTACGAGCAGTACTTC. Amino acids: CASRRGGADSYEQYF.

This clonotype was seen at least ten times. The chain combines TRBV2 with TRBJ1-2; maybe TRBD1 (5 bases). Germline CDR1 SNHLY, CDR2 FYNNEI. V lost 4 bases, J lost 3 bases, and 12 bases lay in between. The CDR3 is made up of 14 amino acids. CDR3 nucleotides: TGTGCCAGCAGTGGTGGAGGGGCATACTATGGCTACACCTTC. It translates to CASSGGGAYYGYTF.

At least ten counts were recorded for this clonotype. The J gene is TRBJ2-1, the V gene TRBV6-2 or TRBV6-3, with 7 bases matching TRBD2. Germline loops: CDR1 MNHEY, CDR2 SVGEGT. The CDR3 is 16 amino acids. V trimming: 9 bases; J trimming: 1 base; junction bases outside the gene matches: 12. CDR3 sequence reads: CASLARGSSSYNEQFF. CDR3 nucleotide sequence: TGTGCCAGTCTCGCTCGCGGGAGTTCTTCCTACAATGAGCAGTTCTTC.

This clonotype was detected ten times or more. The CDR3 here is CASSPIAGEGNEQFF. Written as DNA, the CDR3 is TGTGCCAGCAGCCCAATAGCGGGAGAGGGGAATGAGCAGTTCTTC. V gene TRBV11-2 combines with J gene TRBJ2-1; 9 nucleotides line up with TRBD2. From germline, CDR1 is SGHAT and CDR2 FQNNGV. The CDR3 covers 15 residues. V shed 5 bases, J shed 7 bases, and the junction held 9 bases outside the gene matches.

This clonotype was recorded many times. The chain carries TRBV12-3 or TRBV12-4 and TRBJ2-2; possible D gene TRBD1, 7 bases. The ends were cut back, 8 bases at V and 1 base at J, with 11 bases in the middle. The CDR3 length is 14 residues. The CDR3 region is CASGRTGNTGELFF. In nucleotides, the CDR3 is TGTGCCAGCGGGAGGACAGGGAACACCGGGGAGCTGTTTTTT.